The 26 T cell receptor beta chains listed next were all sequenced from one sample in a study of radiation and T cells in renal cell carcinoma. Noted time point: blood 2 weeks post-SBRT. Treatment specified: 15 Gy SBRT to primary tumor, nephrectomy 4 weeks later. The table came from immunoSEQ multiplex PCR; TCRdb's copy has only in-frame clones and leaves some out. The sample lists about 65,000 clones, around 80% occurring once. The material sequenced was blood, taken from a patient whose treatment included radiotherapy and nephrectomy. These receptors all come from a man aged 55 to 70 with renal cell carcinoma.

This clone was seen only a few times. CDR3 sequence reads: CASAYSGTANSPLHF. CDR3 sequence (DNA): TGTGCTAGTGCGTACTCCGGGACAGCTAATTCACCCCTCCACTTT. This sequence joins TRBV12-5 and TRBJ1-6, with TRBD1 matching 7 bases. This CDR3 contains 15 residues. From germline, CDR1 is LGHNT and CDR2 FRNRAP. With 7 bases clipped from V and 6 bases from J, the junction kept 9 bases outside the gene matches.

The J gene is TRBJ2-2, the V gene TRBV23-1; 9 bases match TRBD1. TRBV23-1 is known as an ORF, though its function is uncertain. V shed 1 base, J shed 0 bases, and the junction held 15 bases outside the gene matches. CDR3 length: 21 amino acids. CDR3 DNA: TGCGCCAGCAGTCAATTTTTTGGACAGGGGAAAACCCCGTCGAACACCGGGGAGCTGTTTTTT. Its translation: CASSQFFGQGKTPSNTGELFF.

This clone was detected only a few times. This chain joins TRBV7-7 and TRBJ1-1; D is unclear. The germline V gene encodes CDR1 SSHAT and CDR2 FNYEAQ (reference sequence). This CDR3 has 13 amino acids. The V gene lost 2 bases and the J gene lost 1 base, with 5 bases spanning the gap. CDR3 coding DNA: TGTGCCAGCAGCTTAAGGACGAACACTGAAGCTTTCTTT. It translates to CASSLRTNTEAFF.

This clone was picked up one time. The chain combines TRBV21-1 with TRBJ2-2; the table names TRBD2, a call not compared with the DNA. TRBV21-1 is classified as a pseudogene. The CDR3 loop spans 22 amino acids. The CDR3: CASSKNPKGQGVSGRGTGELFF. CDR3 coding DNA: TGTGCCAGCAGCAAAAACCCCAAAGGACAGGGGGTAAGCGGGAGGGGTACCGGGGAGCTGTTTTTT.

The CDR3 loop is CASSVASGGSSYNEQFF. The CDR3 coding sequence is TGTGCCAGCAGTGTGGCTAGCGGGGGGAGCTCCTACAATGAGCAGTTCTTC. The rearrangement uses TRBV6-1 and TRBJ2-1; TRBD2 matches 11 bases. The junction had 5 bases not matched to a gene; V was cut back by 4 bases and J by 0 bases. CDR3 size: 17 residues. The germline CDR1 and CDR2 sequences are MNHNS and SASEGT.

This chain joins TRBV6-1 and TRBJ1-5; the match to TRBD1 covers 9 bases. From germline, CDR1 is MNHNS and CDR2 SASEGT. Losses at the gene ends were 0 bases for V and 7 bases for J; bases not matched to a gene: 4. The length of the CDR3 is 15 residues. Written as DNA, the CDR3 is TGTGCCAGCAGTGAAGCGACAGGGGGAAGACAGCCCCAGCATTTT. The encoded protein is CASSEATGGRQPQHF.

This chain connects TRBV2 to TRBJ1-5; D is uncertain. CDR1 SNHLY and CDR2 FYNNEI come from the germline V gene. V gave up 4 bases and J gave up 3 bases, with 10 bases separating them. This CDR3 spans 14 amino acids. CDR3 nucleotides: TGTGCCAGCAGTGTAGAGGTTTACAATCAGCCCCAGCATTTT. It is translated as CASSVEVYNQPQHF.

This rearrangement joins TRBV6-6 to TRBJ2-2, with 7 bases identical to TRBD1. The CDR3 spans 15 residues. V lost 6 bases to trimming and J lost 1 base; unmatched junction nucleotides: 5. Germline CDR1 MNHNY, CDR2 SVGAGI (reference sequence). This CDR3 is CASSRTGMNTGELFF. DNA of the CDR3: TGTGCCAGCAGCCGGACAGGAATGAACACCGGGGAGCTGTTTTTT.

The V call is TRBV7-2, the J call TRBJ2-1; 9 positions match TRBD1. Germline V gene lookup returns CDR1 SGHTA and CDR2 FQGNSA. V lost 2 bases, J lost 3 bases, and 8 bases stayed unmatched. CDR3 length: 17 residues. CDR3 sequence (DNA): TGTGCCAGCAGCTTAACCTCCGGGACAGGGTACTACAATGAGCAGTTCTTC. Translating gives CASSLTSGTGYYNEQFF.

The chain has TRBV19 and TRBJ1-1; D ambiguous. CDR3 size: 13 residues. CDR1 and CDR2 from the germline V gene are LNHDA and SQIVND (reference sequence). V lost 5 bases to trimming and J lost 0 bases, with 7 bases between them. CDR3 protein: CASSPELNTEAFF. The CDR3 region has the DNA TGTGCCAGTAGTCCAGAGTTGAACACTGAAGCTTTCTTT. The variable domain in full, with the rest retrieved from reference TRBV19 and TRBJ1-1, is DGGITQSPKYLFRKEGQNVTLSCEQNLNHDAMYWYRQDPGQGLRLIYYSQIVNDFQKGDIAEGYSVSREKKESFPLTVTSAQKNPTAFYLCASSPELNTEAFFGQGTRLTVV.

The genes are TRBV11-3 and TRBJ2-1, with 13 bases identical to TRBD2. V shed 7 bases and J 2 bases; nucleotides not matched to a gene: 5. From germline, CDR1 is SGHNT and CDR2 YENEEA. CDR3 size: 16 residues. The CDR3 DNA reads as TGTGCCAGCACCGGACTAGCGGGAGCGCCCTACAATGAGCAGTTCTTC. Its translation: CASTGLAGAPYNEQFF. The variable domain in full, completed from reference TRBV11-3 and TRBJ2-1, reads EAGVVQSPRYKIIEKKQPVAFWCNPISGHNTLYWYLQNLGQGPELLIRYENEEAVDDSQLPKDRFSAERLKGVDSTLKIQPAELGDSAVYLCASTGLAGAPYNEQFFGPGTRLTVL.

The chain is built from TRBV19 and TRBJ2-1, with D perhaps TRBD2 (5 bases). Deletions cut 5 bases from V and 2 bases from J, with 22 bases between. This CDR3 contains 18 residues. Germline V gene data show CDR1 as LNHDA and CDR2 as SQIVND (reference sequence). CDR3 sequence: CASSAKLGGSFTYNEQFF. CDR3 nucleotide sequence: TGTGCCAGTAGTGCCAAACTAGGCGGATCATTCACCTACAATGAGCAGTTCTTC. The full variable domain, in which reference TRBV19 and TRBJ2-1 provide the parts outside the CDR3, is DGGITQSPKYLFRKEGQNVTLSCEQNLNHDAMYWYRQDPGQGLRLIYYSQIVNDFQKGDIAEGYSVSREKKESFPLTVTSAQKNPTAFYLCASSAKLGGSFTYNEQFFGPGTRLTVL.

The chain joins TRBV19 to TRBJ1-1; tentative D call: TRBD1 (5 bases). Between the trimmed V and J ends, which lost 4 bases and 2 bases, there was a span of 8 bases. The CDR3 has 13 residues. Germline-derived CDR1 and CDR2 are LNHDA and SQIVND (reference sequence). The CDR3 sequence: CASSTTVNTEAFF. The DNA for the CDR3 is TGTGCCAGTAGTACGACAGTAAACACTGAAGCTTTCTTT.

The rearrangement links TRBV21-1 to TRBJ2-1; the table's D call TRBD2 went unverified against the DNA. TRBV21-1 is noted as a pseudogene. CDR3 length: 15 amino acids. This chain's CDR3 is CASSTQRGQGHEQFF. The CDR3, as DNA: TGTGCCAGCAGCACCCAGCGGGGGCAAGGACATGAGCAGTTCTTC.

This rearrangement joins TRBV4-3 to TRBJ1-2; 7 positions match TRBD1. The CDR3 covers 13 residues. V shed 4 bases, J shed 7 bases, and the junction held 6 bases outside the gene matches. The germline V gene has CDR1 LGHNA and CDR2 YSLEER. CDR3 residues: CASSPSTGAGYTF. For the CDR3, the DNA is TGCGCCAGCAGCCCCTCCACAGGGGCTGGCTACACCTTC.

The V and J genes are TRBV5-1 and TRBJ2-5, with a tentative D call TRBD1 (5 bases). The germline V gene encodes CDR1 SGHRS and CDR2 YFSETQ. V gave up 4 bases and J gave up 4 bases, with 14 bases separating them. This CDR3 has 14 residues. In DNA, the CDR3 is TGCGCCAGCAGCGTTCCACAGGTGGGAGAGACCCAGTACTTC. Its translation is CASSVPQVGETQYF.

The CDR3 DNA sequence: TGTGCCAGCAGCTACGACAGGGGTGTTGAAAAACTGTTTTTT. Its translation: CASSYDRGVEKLFF. The V gene is TRBV11-2, the J gene TRBJ1-4, with 8 positions matching TRBD1. V lost 4 bases and J lost 7; bases outside the gene matches: 5. Looked up from germline, CDR1 is SGHAT and CDR2 is FQNNGV. The CDR3 spans 14 residues.

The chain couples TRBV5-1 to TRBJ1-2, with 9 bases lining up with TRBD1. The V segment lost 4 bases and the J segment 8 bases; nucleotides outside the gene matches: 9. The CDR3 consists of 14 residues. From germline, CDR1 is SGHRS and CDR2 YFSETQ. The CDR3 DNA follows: TGCGCCAGCAGCGCTACGGGACAGGGTAACGGCTACACCTTC. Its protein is CASSATGQGNGYTF.

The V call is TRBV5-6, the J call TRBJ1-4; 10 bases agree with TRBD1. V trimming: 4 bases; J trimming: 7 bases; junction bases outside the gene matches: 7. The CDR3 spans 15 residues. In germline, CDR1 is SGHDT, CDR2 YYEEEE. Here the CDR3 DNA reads TGTGCCAGCAGCCGGGGACAGGGGCTAGGTGAAAAACTGTTTTTT. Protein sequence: CASSRGQGLGEKLFF. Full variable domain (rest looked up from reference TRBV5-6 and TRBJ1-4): DAGVTQSPTHLIKTRGQQVTLRCSPKSGHDTVSWYQQALGQGPQFIFQYYEEEERQRGNFPDRFSGHQFPNYSSELNVNALLLGDSALYLCASSRGQGLGEKLFFGSGTQLSVL.

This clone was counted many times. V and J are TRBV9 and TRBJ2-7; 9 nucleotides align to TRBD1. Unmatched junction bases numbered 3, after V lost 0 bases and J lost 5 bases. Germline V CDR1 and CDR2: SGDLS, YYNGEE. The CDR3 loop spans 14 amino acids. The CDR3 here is CASSVAGTGNEQYF. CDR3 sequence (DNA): TGTGCCAGCAGCGTAGCAGGGACAGGGAACGAGCAGTACTTC.

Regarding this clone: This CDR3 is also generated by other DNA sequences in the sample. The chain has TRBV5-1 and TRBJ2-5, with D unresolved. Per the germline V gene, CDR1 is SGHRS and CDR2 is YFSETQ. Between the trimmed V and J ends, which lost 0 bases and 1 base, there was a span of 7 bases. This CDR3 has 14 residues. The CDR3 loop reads CASSLAGSQETQYF. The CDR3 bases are TGCGCCAGCAGCTTGGCTGGTAGCCAAGAGACCCAGTACTTC.

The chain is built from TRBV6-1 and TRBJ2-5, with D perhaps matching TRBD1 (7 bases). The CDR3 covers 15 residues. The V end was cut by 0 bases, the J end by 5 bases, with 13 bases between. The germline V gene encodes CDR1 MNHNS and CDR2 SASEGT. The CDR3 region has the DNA TGTGCCAGCAGTGAAGCGGGGGCAGGGGGGGAGACCCAGTACTTC. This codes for CASSEAGAGGETQYF.

The CDR3 DNA reads TGTGCCAGCAGTGAAGCCTTAGCTCAGGGGATTAACTATGGCTACACCTTC. Encoded protein: CASSEALAQGINYGYTF. The chain carries TRBV6-1 and TRBJ1-2; maybe TRBD1 (6 bases). The V end was cut by 0 bases, the J end by 1 base, with 15 bases between. The CDR3 has 17 amino acids. Germline loops: CDR1 MNHNS, CDR2 SASEGT.

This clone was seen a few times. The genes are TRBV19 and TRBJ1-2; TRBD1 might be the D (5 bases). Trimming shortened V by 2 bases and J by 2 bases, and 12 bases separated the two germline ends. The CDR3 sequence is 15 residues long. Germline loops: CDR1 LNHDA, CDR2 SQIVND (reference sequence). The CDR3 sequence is CASSILTRQNYGYTF. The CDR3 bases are TGTGCCAGTAGTATATTGACGAGACAGAACTATGGCTACACCTTC.

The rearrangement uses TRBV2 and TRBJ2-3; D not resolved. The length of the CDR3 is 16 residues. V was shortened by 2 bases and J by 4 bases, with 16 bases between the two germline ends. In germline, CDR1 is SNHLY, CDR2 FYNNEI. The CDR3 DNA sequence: TGTGCCAGCAGTGAATTCGGTGGGTCGTCCGCAGATACGCAGTATTTT. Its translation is CASSEFGGSSADTQYF.

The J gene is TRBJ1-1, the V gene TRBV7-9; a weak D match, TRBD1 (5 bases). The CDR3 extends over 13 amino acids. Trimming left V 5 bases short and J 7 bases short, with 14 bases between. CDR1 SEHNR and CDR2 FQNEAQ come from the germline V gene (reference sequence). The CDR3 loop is CASSPPGPHEAFF. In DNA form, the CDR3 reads TGTGCCAGCAGCCCCCCGGGGCCACATGAAGCTTTCTTT.